This T cell receptor beta chain was sequenced in a study of regulatory T cells in long-lasting Graves disease. Study-wide results and limits: Persistent patients shared about 2,800 public clonotypes among themselves. Newly diagnosed patients shared fewer, at roughly 970.

To make TCR beta libraries, researchers used iRepertoire HTBI primers and Arm-PCR of CDR3 regions. A single record per CDR3 protein comes from TCRdb applying MiXCR to the multiplex PCR reads. The table lists 550,000 to 600,000 distinct CDR3 sequences, roughly 16% of them singletons. This clonotype was detected only a few times. Antigen specificity is unknown. CDR3 length: 14 amino acids. Per the germline V gene, CDR1 is SGHRS and CDR2 is YFSETQ. V was cut by 0 bases and J by 5 bases, with 11 bases left in between. Time point denoted: newly diagnosed GD, antithyroid drugs for less than 3 months. Researchers made the TCR library from RNA that was extracted from PBMCs. Those enrolled as patients came out of an endocrinology department in Xi'an, China. The sample was also reused in another study, on T cells in Graves' hyperthyroidism and ophthalmopathy. That source adds: First-round RT-PCR of the TCR CDR3 relied on the HTBI primer set.

The clonotype originates from a man between 18 and 35 years old with Graves disease. The source material was peripheral blood mononuclear cells (PBMCs), sampled at new diagnosis, from a patient treated with antithyroid drugs. The J gene is TRBJ2-5, the V gene TRBV5-1; possible D gene TRBD1, 6 bases. The CDR3 region is CASSLASRGETQYF. CDR3 sequence (DNA): TGCGCCAGCAGCTTGGCCAGTAGGGGGGAGACCCAGTACTTC.